The 15 T cell receptor beta chains below all came from one sample that was sequenced in a study of cytomegalovirus exposure and HLA in healthy donors. With 60 Vbeta and 13 Jbeta primers, the PCR was carried out. The protocol was immunoSEQ multiplex PCR, while the TCRdb copy is restricted to in-frame clones and leaves out a portion. Among approximately 170,000 clones listed, 76% were seen once. Sequenced: PBMCs. These TCRs come from a female donor in good health and CMV-seronegative.

The chain couples TRBV5-6 to TRBJ1-5; D not resolved. CDR3 length equals 13 residues. The V gene's germline CDR1 is SGHDT and CDR2 YYEEEE. Trimming removed 2 bases from V and 6 bases from J, with 9 bases in between. The CDR3 sequence is CASSFGTGQPQHF. CDR3 DNA sequence: TGTGCCAGCAGCTTCGGAACGGGTCAGCCCCAGCATTTT.

V gene TRBV28 combines with J gene TRBJ1-2; 8 bases agree with TRBD1. CDR1 MDHEN and CDR2 SYDVKM come from the germline V gene. The CDR3 extends over 14 amino acids. J gave up 3 bases and V 8 bases, and 8 bases lay outside the gene matches. The DNA of the CDR3 is TGTGCCAGCTCGGACAGGGTTATATACTATGGCTACACCTTC. It yields the protein CASSDRVIYYGYTF.

This chain joins TRBV10-3 and TRBJ2-2, with 11 nucleotides matching TRBD2. Germline assignment: CDR1 ENHRY and CDR2 SYGVKD. V lost 8 bases and J lost 0; bases outside the gene matches: 2. The CDR3 covers 15 residues. CDR3 DNA sequence: TGTGCCATCTCGACTAGCGGGGCGAACACCGGGGAGCTGTTTTTT. This sequence encodes CAISTSGANTGELFF.

This sequence joins TRBV7-8 and TRBJ2-7, with 9 bases that match TRBD1. Germline CDR1 reads SGHVS; CDR2 reads FQNEAQ. Losses at the gene ends were 5 bases for V and 5 bases for J; bases not matched to a gene: 4. There are 13 residues in the CDR3. CDR3 sequence: CASSRTGVHEQYF. CDR3 nucleotide sequence: TGTGCCAGCAGCCGGACAGGGGTCCACGAGCAGTACTTC.

This sequence joins TRBV4-1 and TRBJ2-2; the match to TRBD1 covers 9 bases. The CDR3 loop spans 16 amino acids. V shed 4 bases, J shed 3 bases, and the junction held 6 bases outside the gene matches. Per the germline V gene, CDR1 is MGHRA and CDR2 is YSYEKL. The CDR3 region has the DNA TGCGCCAGCAGCCCGGGACAGGGAAGGGACACCGGGGAGCTGTTTTTT. Translation: CASSPGQGRDTGELFF.

CDR3 nucleotide sequence: TGCGCCAGCAGCTGGACAGGTTCGACAGCGGACGAGCAGTACTTC. It is translated as CASSWTGSTADEQYF. The V gene is TRBV5-1, the J gene TRBJ2-7; 7 nucleotides line up with TRBD1. The CDR3 is made up of 15 amino acids. V dropped 3 bases and J dropped 5; count of bases not matched to a gene: 11. CDR1 SGHRS and CDR2 YFSETQ come from the germline V gene.

This rearrangement joins TRBV7-2 to TRBJ1-2; D is unclear. The CDR3 extends over 12 amino acids. Germline V gene lookup returns CDR1 SGHTA and CDR2 FQGNSA. Trimming took off 3 bases at V and 7 bases at J, with 9 bases between the two ends. CDR3 bases: TGTGCCAGCAGCTTGAACTCCGTTGGCTACACCTTC. Protein: CASSLNSVGYTF.

The chain uses TRBV7-2 and TRBJ2-1; TRBD2 matches 14 bases. The V gene's germline CDR1 is SGHTA and CDR2 FQGNSA. After removal of 5 bases from V and 6 bases from J, the junction contained 6 bases not matched to a gene. CDR3 length: 16 residues. The CDR3 DNA reads TGTGCCAGCAGCCCGCCGGGACTAGCGGGGGCCAATGAGCAGTTCTTC. This translates into CASSPPGLAGANEQFF. The full variable domain, its missing parts supplied by reference TRBV7-2 and TRBJ2-1, is GAGVSQSPSNKVTEKGKDVELRCDPISGHTALYWYRQSLGQGLEFLIYFQGNSAPDKSGLPSDRFSAERTGGSVSTLTIQRTQQEDSAVYLCASSPPGLAGANEQFFGPGTRLTVL.

The chain is built from TRBV7-8 and TRBJ2-7, with D perhaps TRBD1 (6 bases). The ends were cut back, 5 bases at V and 5 bases at J, with 19 bases in the middle. This CDR3 comprises 15 residues. The V gene's germline CDR1 is SGHVS and CDR2 FQNEAQ. The CDR3 reads CASSTNRAGVDEQYF. The CDR3 bases are TGTGCCAGCAGCACTAACAGGGCAGGAGTGGACGAGCAGTACTTC.

The rearrangement joins TRBV28 to TRBJ2-3, with 7 bases matching TRBD1. Germline lookup yields CDR1 MDHEN and CDR2 SYDVKM. Unmatched junction bases numbered 10, after V lost 1 base and J lost 3 bases. The CDR3 consists of 17 residues. CDR3 amino acids: CASSLSKGGRRTDTQYF. CDR3 coding DNA: TGTGCCAGCAGTTTATCTAAAGGGGGCCGAAGGACAGATACGCAGTATTTT.

This clone has a handful of counts. The junction departs from germline at one end; a sequencing error may be responsible. The chain links TRBV7-2 to TRBJ2-4, with D maybe TRBD2 (5 bases). Germline V CDR1 and CDR2: SGHTA, FQGNSA. This CDR3 spans 16 amino acids. DNA for the CDR3: TGTGCCAGCAGCTTAATGGGTAGTCTAGCCAAAAACAGTCAGTACTTC. The encoded protein is CASSLMGSLAKNSQYF.

This rearrangement joins TRBV5-1 to TRBJ2-5; TRBD1 matches at 7 bases. Germline assignment: CDR1 SGHRS and CDR2 YFSETQ. The CDR3 has 14 amino acids. V lost 7 bases and J lost 1; bases outside the gene matches: 7. CDR3 sequence: CASAQGDSQETQYF. DNA for the CDR3: TGCGCCAGCGCCCAAGGGGACAGCCAAGAGACCCAGTACTTC.

CDR3 DNA sequence: TGTGCCAGCAGCTATACAGGGTTGGGAGACTATGGCTACACCTTC. Protein sequence: CASSYTGLGDYGYTF. The chain carries TRBV7-2 and TRBJ1-2, with a possible D match to TRBD1 (6 bases). Germline lookup yields CDR1 SGHTA and CDR2 FQGNSA. This CDR3 comprises 15 residues. V lost 4 bases, J lost 3 bases, and 15 bases lay in between.

The V gene is TRBV7-2, the J gene TRBJ2-7; 7 bases are a match to TRBD1. J lost 2 bases, V lost 2 bases, and 6 bases had no gene match. Germline V gene sequence: CDR1 SGHTA, CDR2 FQGNSA. The CDR3 loop spans 15 amino acids. As DNA, the CDR3 is TGTGCCAGCAGCTTAACTACAGGGGTACCCTACGAGCAGTACTTC. This translates into CASSLTTGVPYEQYF.

On this clone: A junction end diverges from the germline sequence, so it may reflect a read error. This chain links TRBV7-8 with TRBJ1-1; unclear D gene. The CDR3 length is 14 residues. CDR1 is SGHVS, CDR2 FQNEAQ, per germline. The CDR3 DNA sequence: TGTGCCAGCAGTTTCACGGAAATCGACACTGAGGCTTTCTTT. As protein: CASSFTEIDTEAFF.